This T cell receptor beta chain was sequenced for a study of T cell clusters in autoimmune cytopenias. The CDR3 has 13 residues. Germline V gene sequence: CDR1 KGHSH, CDR2 LQKENI. Each sample's input was roughly 250 ng genomic DNA, 30,000 to 45,000 genome equivalents. TRB rearrangements were amplified by touch-down multiplex PCR with mixed TRB-A/B primers. With the multiplex PCR reads reprocessed, TCRdb shows one record per CDR3 protein and no DNA. This table lists over 5,000 distinct CDR3 sequences. The same data also contributed to another study, on T cell repertoires in aging, cancer and after chemotherapy. Per that paper: Across the chemotherapy interval, each cancer cohort showed higher median generation probability, suggesting thymic rebound.

The rearrangement links TRBV18 to TRBJ2-7; TCRdb lists TRBD2, though no DNA is available to test this call. Sequencing input: peripheral blood. This receptor was obtained from a human donor in good health. CDR3: CASSPGDIYEQYF.